Below are 6 T cell receptor beta chains sequenced from a single sample in a study of blood T cell dynamics during melanoma immunotherapy (dated by TCRdb to between 2020 and 2021). Library creation used the immunoSEQ multiplex PCR assay. TCRdb took this table from immuneACCESS and kept in-frame rearrangements with V and J called. Such tables lack part of the clones; where checked against another copy, unresolved V genes explain under half of the gap, and the rest is unexplained. The sample table holds 15,000 to 20,000 clones, of which about 95% were seen once. The ten biggest clones cover roughly 0.22% of the sample. Explained via the paper, the time point label denotes: week 3, after first cycle of checkpoint inhibitor. The source was effector memory CD8+ T cells from blood, collected from a patient treated with checkpoint blockade. The receptors here all came from a human donor with melanoma.

The rearrangement links TRBV5-1 to TRBJ1-5, with D perhaps TRBD1 (6 bases). V was trimmed by 2 bases and J by 2 bases, leaving 8 bases between them. The CDR3 length is 14 residues. Germline loops: CDR1 SGHRS, CDR2 YFSETQ. The CDR3 is CASSFEGGNQPQHF. The CDR3 DNA sequence: TGCGCCAGCAGCTTCGAGGGGGGCAATCAGCCCCAGCATTTT.

CDR3 sequence (DNA): TGTGCCAGCAGCCCAGGTCCGGGGAAAGGGACCTACGAGCAGTACTTC. This encodes CASSPGPGKGTYEQYF. This rearrangement joins TRBV21-1 to TRBJ2-7; the listed D gene, TRBD2, was not tested against the DNA. TRBV21-1 is flagged as a pseudogene. The CDR3 is made up of 16 amino acids.

The V gene is TRBV23-1, the J gene TRBJ2-7; no clear D gene. TRBV23-1 is assigned to the ORF class and has an uncertain function. The CDR3 contains 14 residues. V was clipped by 3 bases and J by 5 bases, with 14 bases between them. The CDR3 DNA sequence: TGCGCCAGCAGTCAGCAAGGAGCAGTCGACGAGCAGTACTTC. It yields the protein CASSQQGAVDEQYF.

The V call is TRBV2, the J call TRBJ2-7; D gene ambiguous. The CDR3 covers 12 residues. Trimming cost V 10 bases and J 6 bases, with 16 bases left between them. Germline V gives CDR1 SNHLY, CDR2 FYNNEI. The CDR3 DNA sequence: TGTGCCACCTTAGACGGAAAGGGCGAGCAGTACTTC. Translation gives CATLDGKGEQYF.

V and J are TRBV29-1 and TRBJ2-3; D might be TRBD2 (5 bases). V was cut by 8 bases and J by 2 bases, with 17 bases left in between. The V gene's germline CDR1 is SQVTM and CDR2 ANQGSEA. The CDR3 length is 14 residues. The CDR3 DNA reads TGCAGCCCGAGTGGACTCCTCTTCACAGATACGCAGTATTTT. It encodes CSPSGLLFTDTQYF.

The V call is TRBV14, the J call TRBJ2-7, with 8 positions matching TRBD2. V trimming: 4 bases; J trimming: 6 bases; junction bases outside the gene matches: 8. There are 14 residues in the CDR3. Per the germline V gene, CDR1 is SGHDN and CDR2 is FVKESK. The CDR3: CASSLGLASLEQYF. The DNA for the CDR3 is TGTGCCAGCAGCCTCGGACTAGCCTCCCTCGAGCAGTACTTC. The entire variable domain, with the rest obtained from reference TRBV14 and TRBJ2-7, is as follows: EAGVTQFPSHSVIEKGQTVTLRCDPISGHDNLYWYRRVMGKEIKFLLHFVKESKQDESGMPNNRFLAERTGGTYSTLKVQPAELEDSGVYFCASSLGLASLEQYFGPGTRLTVT.